Described below is a single T cell receptor beta chain sequence and its context. What this receptor recognizes is not known. No much larger clone is present one base from it, and per-base qualities are unavailable. Whole blood was collected in K2EDTA tubes by collaborating institutions according to the institutions' own protocols. For TCRbeta analysis, collaborators shipped samples as frozen whole blood, isolated PBMCs, or DNA extracted from either of those sample types. The data were obtained in a study of blood T cell repertoires in COVID-19 (dated by TCRdb to 2020 to 2022). Study-wide context: The collaborator samples originated in the United States, Italy and Spain and spanned the acute and convalescent phases of COVID-19. The material from the prospective study consisted of cDNA or gDNA derived from T cells, B-cell-depleted T cells, or PBMCs. Deeply sampled blood TCRbeta repertoires from subjects exposed to, actively infected with, or recovered from COVID-19 were included in the dataset. The repertoires were released in a freely available public database intended as a resource for research on the immune response to SARS-CoV-2. Samples came from the ongoing ImmuneRACE study (first 160 participants) plus 1,254 subjects from 6 global collaborators. Sample metadata almost always included a de-identified subject ID, COVID-19 status, age in years and sex. HLA class I and class II types, where available, came from metadata supplied by the sample provider rather than from assay-based typing.

TCRbeta CDR3 regions were amplified from genomic DNA using the immunoSEQ Assay, a bias-controlled multiplex PCR. On the authors' methods: Nucleated cell counts per sample were estimated from amplification of reference gene primers within the assay. Sequence reads were collapsed and filtered to measure the absolute abundance of every unique TCRbeta CDR3 rearrangement. For each sample, productive Simpson clonality was calculated as the square root of Simpson's diversity index over productive rearrangements. TCRdb took over this immuneACCESS table, retaining in-frame rearrangements with V and J assigned. Such tables are incomplete; in checked studies, under half of the missing clones stem from an unresolved V gene, and the remainder is unexplained. V, J and clone size are taken as reported in that table, and D and trimming were inferred from the DNA itself. The sample table holds tens of thousands of clones, of which 80% were seen once. The biggest ten clones account for 9.5% to 15% of the sample.

The paper as a whole reports these results and caveats: The quantity of clinical and demographic metadata differed by source and by participant and was supplied without curation.

CDR1 and CDR2, looked up from the germline V gene (reference sequence), are MNHNY and SVGAGI. For this chain, trimming is 6 bases at the V end and 9 bases at the J end, and the number of junction bases without a gene match is 4. The CDR3, cysteine through phenylalanine, is 12 amino acids long. The kept DNA is CDR3 alone, 36 bases in frame from the first base. This clonotype originated in a human donor in a cohort sampled during active COVID-19. The sequencing sample was made of peripheral blood. This chain is built from TRBV6-6 and TRBJ1-5; the central 8 bases match TRBD1. The bases read TGTGCCAGCAGAACTACAGGGGGGCCCCAGCATTTT. Translated, it reads CASRTTGGPQHF.